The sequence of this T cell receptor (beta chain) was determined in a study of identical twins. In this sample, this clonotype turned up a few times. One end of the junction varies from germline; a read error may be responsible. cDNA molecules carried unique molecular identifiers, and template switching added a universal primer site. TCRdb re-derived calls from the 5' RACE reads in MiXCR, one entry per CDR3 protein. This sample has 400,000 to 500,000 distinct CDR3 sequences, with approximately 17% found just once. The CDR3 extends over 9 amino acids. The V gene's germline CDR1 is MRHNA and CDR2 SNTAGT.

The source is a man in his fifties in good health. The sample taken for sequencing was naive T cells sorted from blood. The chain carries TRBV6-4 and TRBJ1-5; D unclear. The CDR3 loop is CASRASRGF. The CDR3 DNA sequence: TGTGCCAGCAGGGCTTCGCGAGGTTTT.